These T cell receptor beta chains were read from a single sample in a study of blood T cell repertoires in COVID-19. Assay used: immunoSEQ multiplex PCR; TCRdb lists only in-frame clones, some missing. The sample lists roughly 250,000 clones; over 75% were seen once. The sequencing sample was made of PBMCs or T cells enriched from blood (not recorded which). These TCRs come from a woman aged 18-29 years who had recovered from COVID-19. CDR3s include the opening cysteine and the closing phenylalanine or tryptophan. Each record gives: V gene, CDR3 length, J gene, clone size, D gene, CDR3 DNA, CDR3 protein. The D gene is left open where the match is weak. Clone size is not always given. Where it is, it says once, few, many or a class for expanded clones.

TRBV28,13,TRBJ2-3,-,-,TGTGCCAGCAGATACCAGGGCACAGATACGCAGTATTTT,CASRYQGTDTQYF
TRBV3-1/TRBV3-2,18,TRBJ2-2,-,TRBD2,TGTGCCAGCAGCCCCATCCGTCCTAGCGGGGGCCCAACCGGGGAGCTGTTTTTT,CASSPIRPSGGPTGELFF
TRBV6-5,13,TRBJ1-2,-,-,TGTGCCAGCAGCCCCGGACAGTTCTATGGCTACACCTTC,CASSPGQFYGYTF
TRBV5-5,15,TRBJ1-2,-,-,TGTGCCAGCAGCTTGGATGGACAGTTTTTGGGGGGCTACACCTTC,CASSLDGQFLGGYTF
TRBV25-1,18,TRBJ2-3,once,TRBD2,TGTGCCAGCAGGCTGACTAGCGGGGGGGCCGGTAGCACAGATACGCAGTATTTT,CASRLTSGGAGSTDTQYF
TRBV7-8,16,TRBJ2-3,-,TRBD2,TGTGCCAGCAGCTCAGGAGCGGGGGGGAGCACAGATACGCAGTATTTT,CASSSGAGGSTDTQYF
TRBV6-5,13,TRBJ2-7,-,-,TGTGCCAGCAGCAACGGACTCCCCTACGAGCAGTACTTC,CASSNGLPYEQYF
TRBV4-2,19,TRBJ1-4,-,TRBD1,TGTGCCAGCAGCCAAGATAGGACAGGGGGCGGGAAAACTAATGAAAAACTGTTTTTT,CASSQDRTGGGKTNEKLFF
TRBV19,13,TRBJ1-3,-,-,TGTGCCAGTAGACAGAGGGCTGGAAACACCATATATTTT,CASRQRAGNTIYF
TRBV4-2,16,TRBJ2-1,-,TRBD2,TGTGCCAGCAGCCAAGTCGGGGGGGGCACCTACAATGAGCAGTTCTTC,CASSQVGGGTYNEQFF
TRBV19,14,TRBJ1-3,-,-,TGTGCCAGTAGTCCCGGGGGTTCTGGAAACACCATATATTTT,CASSPGGSGNTIYF
TRBV19,14,TRBJ1-1,-,TRBD1,TGTGCCAGTAGCAAACAGGGGGCGCCCCGTGAAGCTTTCTTT,CASSKQGAPREAFF
TRBV18,14,TRBJ1-1,-,-,TGTGCCAGCCACATAGGGACACCGAACACTGAAGCTTTCTTT,CASHIGTPNTEAFF
TRBV18,14,TRBJ2-2,-,-,TGTGCCAGCTCACTTTACAGGGTAGCCGGGGAGCTGTTTTTT,CASSLYRVAGELFF
TRBV27,15,TRBJ2-1,-,TRBD2,TGTGCCAGCGGGGTGGTAGCGGGGGAGTACAATGAGCAGTTCTTC,CASGVVAGEYNEQFF
TRBV5-1,16,TRBJ1-2,-,TRBD1,TGCGCCAGCAGCTCGCTCCAGGGGGCGCCTAACTATGGCTACACCTTC,CASSSLQGAPNYGYTF
TRBV19,15,TRBJ2-1,-,-,TGTGCCAGTAGTAGGTTAGAAGCACCCTACAATGAGCAGTTCTTC,CASSRLEAPYNEQFF
TRBV9,14,TRBJ2-3,-,-,TGTGCCAGCAGCCACTCTTTGGAGTTGGGTACGCAGTATTTT,CASSHSLELGTQYF
TRBV18,20,TRBJ2-6,-,-,TGTGCCAGCTCACCATTAGCCCCCACTAGTCCCCTCTCTGGGGCCAACGTCCTGACTTTC,CASSPLAPTSPLSGANVLTF
TRBV2,15,TRBJ2-1,-,TRBD2,TGTGCCAGCAGTCCGCCGGGGGGAATCTACAATGAGCAGTTCTTC,CASSPPGGIYNEQFF
TRBV24-1,12,TRBJ1-1,few,-,TGTGCCACCAGTGCTGGGGCGCAAGAAGCTTTCTTT,CATSAGAQEAFF
TRBV11-3,14,TRBJ2-7,-,-,TGTGCCAGCAGCTTAGGGCCTGAGGCCTACGAGCAGTACTTC,CASSLGPEAYEQYF
TRBV30,12,TRBJ2-7,-,-,TGTGCCTGGTCGTCAGGGCCCTACGAGCAGTACTTC,CAWSSGPYEQYF
TRBV18,13,TRBJ2-7,-,-,TGTGCCAGCTCCCGAGGCCTTAACTACGAGCAGTACTTC,CASSRGLNYEQYF
TRBV2,16,TRBJ1-3,-,-,TGTGCCAGCAGTGAAGGATGGGGGGTAGCTGGAAACACCATATATTTT,CASSEGWGVAGNTIYF
TRBV27,13,TRBJ1-1,-,TRBD1,TGTGCCAGCAGCCTAGACAGGGGCACTGAAGCTTTCTTT,CASSLDRGTEAFF
TRBV9,15,TRBJ1-2,-,TRBD1,TGTGCCAGCAGCACCCTTAGTCGGGACAGATATGGCTACACCTTC,CASSTLSRDRYGYTF
TRBV28,14,TRBJ1-2,-,TRBD1,TGTGCCAGCAGTTCGGGGACAGGGACCTATGGCTACACCTTC,CASSSGTGTYGYTF
TRBV20-1,14,TRBJ2-7,-,TRBD2,TGCAGTGCTAGTCCTAGCGGGGGTAGAGACGAGCAGTACTTC,CSASPSGGRDEQYF
TRBV27,14,TRBJ2-7,-,TRBD1,TGTGCCAGCAAATACAGGGGGCAAGTAAACGAGCAGTACTTC,CASKYRGQVNEQYF
TRBV5-1,13,TRBJ2-5,-,-,TGCGCCAGCAGCTCCCTCCTACGGGAGACCCAGTACTTC,CASSSLLRETQYF
TRBV5-4,14,TRBJ1-2,-,-,TGTGCCAGCAGCAGCGGGCCATTGTTCTATGGCTACACCTTC,CASSSGPLFYGYTF
TRBV7-9,15,TRBJ1-6,few,-,TGTGCCAGCGAAAAAGGGAGAGGTTATAATTCACCCCTCCACTTT,CASEKGRGYNSPLHF
TRBV30,16,TRBJ1-2,-,TRBD1,TGTGCCTGGAGTGAACTCCGGGACAGGGCTAACTATGGCTACACCTTC,CAWSELRDRANYGYTF
TRBV12-3/TRBV12-4,13,TRBJ1-2,-,-,TGTGCCAGCATCCTGGGCGGGGGCTATGGCTACACCTTC,CASILGGGYGYTF
TRBV5-4,14,TRBJ1-2,-,-,TGTGCCAGCAGCGAAGGACAGTCGGACTATGGCTACACCTTC,CASSEGQSDYGYTF
TRBV28,15,TRBJ2-2,-,TRBD2,TGTGCCAGCAGTTTTCGGCGGGGGGGCCCCCGGGAGCTGTTTTTT,CASSFRRGGPRELFF
TRBV7-3,13,TRBJ2-1,-,-,TGTGCCAGCAGCTCAAATGTGCAGGGGAGGCAGTTCTTC,CASSSNVQGRQFF
TRBV27,17,TRBJ2-1,-,TRBD2,TGTGCCAGCAGAGTAACTAGCGGGGGGGCGATTTACAATGAGCAGTTCTTC,CASRVTSGGAIYNEQFF
TRBV2,14,TRBJ1-2,-,-,TGTGCCAGCACCCTCCCCGGGGGAAACTATGGCTACACCTTC,CASTLPGGNYGYTF
TRBV14,16,TRBJ2-1,-,-,TGTGCCAGCAGCAAAATTGTAGGGGGCTCCTACAATGAGCAGTTCTTC,CASSKIVGGSYNEQFF
TRBV5-4,12,TRBJ2-1,-,-,TGTGCCAGCAGCCTGGTCGTTAGTGAGCAGTTCTTC,CASSLVVSEQFF
TRBV12-5,14,TRBJ1-2,-,-,TGTGCTAGTGGACCCCCCTGGGGGGTGTATGGCTACACCTTC,CASGPPWGVYGYTF
TRBV28,13,TRBJ2-7,-,TRBD1,TGTGCCAGCAGTCCGGCAGGGGGATACGAGCAGTACTTC,CASSPAGGYEQYF
TRBV9,14,TRBJ2-7,once,-,TGTGCCAGCAGCGTAGGACAGCCAGGGTACGAGCAGTACTTC,CASSVGQPGYEQYF
TRBV5-1,14,TRBJ1-1,-,-,TGCGCCAGCAGTGCAGGGGTGTCGAACACTGAAGCTTTCTTT,CASSAGVSNTEAFF
TRBV27,15,TRBJ1-5,once,-,TGTGCCAGCAGTCCCAGGGTGTTAAGCAATCAGCCCCAGCATTTT,CASSPRVLSNQPQHF
TRBV4-1,17,TRBJ2-1,-,TRBD2,TGCGCCAGCAGCCAAGATCTAGCGGGGGGGCCAGACGATGAGCAGTTCTTC,CASSQDLAGGPDDEQFF
TRBV7-8,15,TRBJ1-1,-,-,TGTGCCAGCAGCCACGACGTCCGAGAGGGCACTGAAGCTTTCTTT,CASSHDVREGTEAFF
TRBV3-1/TRBV3-2,13,TRBJ2-5,-,TRBD2,TGTGCCAGCAGCCAAGCGACTAGCGGGGGGCGCTACTTC,CASSQATSGGRYF
TRBV5-8,14,TRBJ1-2,-,TRBD1,TGTGCCAGCAGCTTCGACAGGGAGGACTATGGCTACACCTTC,CASSFDREDYGYTF
TRBV10-2,15,TRBJ1-1,-,TRBD1,TGCGCCAGCAGGCCCCCAGGGGGCCGCGGCACTGAAGCTTTCTTT,CASRPPGGRGTEAFF
TRBV7-3,14,TRBJ2-2,-,-,TGTGCCAGCAGCTTACTTCAGGGCACCGGGGAGCTGTTTTTT,CASSLLQGTGELFF
TRBV4-1,14,TRBJ2-7,few,TRBD1,TGCGCCAGCAGCCAACCGGGACAGGGCAACGAGCAGTACTTC,CASSQPGQGNEQYF
TRBV7-8,15,TRBJ1-2,-,TRBD1,TGTGCCAGCAGCCCACGGACAGGGGGCTCCTATGGCTACACCTTC,CASSPRTGGSYGYTF
TRBV2,10,TRBJ1-2,few,-,TGTGCCAGCAGCTACAGATCCTACACCTTC,CASSYRSYTF
TRBV5-6,15,TRBJ1-1,-,-,TGTGCCAGCAGCCAATACAGGCTCATGAACACTGAAGCTTTCTTT,CASSQYRLMNTEAFF
TRBV6-5,13,TRBJ1-1,once,-,TGTGCCAGCGCGGCTGGAAGGCTCGCTGAAGCTTTCTTT,CASAAGRLAEAFF